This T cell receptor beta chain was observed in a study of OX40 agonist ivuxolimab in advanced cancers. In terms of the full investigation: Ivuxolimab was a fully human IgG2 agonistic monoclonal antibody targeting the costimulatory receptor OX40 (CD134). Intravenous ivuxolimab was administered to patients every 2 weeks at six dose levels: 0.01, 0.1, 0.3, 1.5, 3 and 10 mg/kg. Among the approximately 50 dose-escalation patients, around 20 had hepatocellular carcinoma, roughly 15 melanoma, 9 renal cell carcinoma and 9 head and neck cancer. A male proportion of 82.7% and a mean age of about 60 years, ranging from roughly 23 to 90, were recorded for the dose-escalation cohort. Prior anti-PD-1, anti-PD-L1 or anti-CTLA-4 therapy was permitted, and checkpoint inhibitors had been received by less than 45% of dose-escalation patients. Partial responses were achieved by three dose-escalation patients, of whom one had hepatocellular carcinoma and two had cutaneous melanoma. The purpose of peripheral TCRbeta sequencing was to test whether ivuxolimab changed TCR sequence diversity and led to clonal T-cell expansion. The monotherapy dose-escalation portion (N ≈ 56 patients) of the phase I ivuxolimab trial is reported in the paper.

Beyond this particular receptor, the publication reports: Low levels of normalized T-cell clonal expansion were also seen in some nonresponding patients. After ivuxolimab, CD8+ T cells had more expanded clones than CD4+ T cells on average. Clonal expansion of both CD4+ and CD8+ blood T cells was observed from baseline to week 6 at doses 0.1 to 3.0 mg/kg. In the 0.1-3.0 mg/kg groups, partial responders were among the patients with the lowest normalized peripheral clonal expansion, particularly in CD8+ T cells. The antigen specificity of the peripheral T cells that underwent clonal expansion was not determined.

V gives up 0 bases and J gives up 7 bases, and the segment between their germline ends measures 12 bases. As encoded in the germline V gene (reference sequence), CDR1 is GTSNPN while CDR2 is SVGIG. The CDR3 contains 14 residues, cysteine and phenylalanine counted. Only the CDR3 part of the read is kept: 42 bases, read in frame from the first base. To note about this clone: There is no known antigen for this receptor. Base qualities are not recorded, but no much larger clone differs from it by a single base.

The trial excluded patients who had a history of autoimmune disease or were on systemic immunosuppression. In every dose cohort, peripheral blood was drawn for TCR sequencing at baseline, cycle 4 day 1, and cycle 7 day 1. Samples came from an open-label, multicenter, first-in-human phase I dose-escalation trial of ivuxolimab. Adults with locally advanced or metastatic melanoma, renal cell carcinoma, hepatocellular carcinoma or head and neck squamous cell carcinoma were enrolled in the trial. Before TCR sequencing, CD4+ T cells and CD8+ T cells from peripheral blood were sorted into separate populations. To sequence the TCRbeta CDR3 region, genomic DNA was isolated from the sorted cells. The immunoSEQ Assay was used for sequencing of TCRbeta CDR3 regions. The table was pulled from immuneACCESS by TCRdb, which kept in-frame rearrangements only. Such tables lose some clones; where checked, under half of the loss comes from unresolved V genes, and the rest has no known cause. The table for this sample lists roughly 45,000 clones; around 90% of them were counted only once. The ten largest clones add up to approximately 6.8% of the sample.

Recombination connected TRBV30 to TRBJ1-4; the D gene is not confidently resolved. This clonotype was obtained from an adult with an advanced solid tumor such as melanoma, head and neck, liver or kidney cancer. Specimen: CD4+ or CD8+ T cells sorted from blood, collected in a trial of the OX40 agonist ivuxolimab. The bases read TGTGCCTGGAGTGTAGCAGAGATTGGTGAAAAACTGTTTTTT. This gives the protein CAWSVAEIGEKLFF.